This entry concerns a single T cell receptor beta chain. Its matching antigen is unknown. Time point given: neoterminal ileum biopsy at postoperative endoscopy, about 6 months after surgery. The data were obtained in a study of T cell repertoires in ileal Crohn's disease. Study conclusions and caveats: Active smokers at surgery had more clonal expansions than non-smokers. Mucosal expansions were suggested to be mainly CD8 T cells.

Method: immunoSEQ multiplex PCR; TCRdb's copy keeps in-frame clones and lacks some. Of a few thousand clones in the sample, over 75% were seen once. The sequenced material came from ileal tissue. This TCR came from an adult with Crohn's disease.

CDR3 protein: CASSRPGTENTGELFF. The CDR3 region has the DNA TGTGCCAGCTCACGACCCGGGACAGAGAACACCGGGGAGCTGTTTTTT. This sequence joins TRBV18 and TRBJ2-2; 7 positions agree with TRBD1. The CDR3 is 16 residues long. Germline V gives CDR1 KGHSH, CDR2 LQKENI. The ends lost 4 bases at V and 1 base at J; junction bases unmatched: 6.